The TCR beta chain under discussion was sequenced for a study of siplizumab effects on memory and regulatory T cells. Sequenced by immunoSEQ multiplex PCR; TCRdb stores in-frame clones only, minus some. The repertoire holds 80,000 to 130,000 clones, with about 90% as singletons. The CDR3 spans 15 residues. J was trimmed by 4 bases and V by 0 bases; bases with no gene match: 6. CDR1 LGHNA and CDR2 YNFKEQ come from the germline V gene. The chain couples TRBV4-2 to TRBJ2-7; 7 bases match TRBD1. The receptor was isolated from a human donor in good health. Material for sequencing was Tregs sorted from blood. The DNA of the CDR3 is TGTGCCAGCAGCCAAGACCAGACAGGGACATACGAGCAGTACTTC. It yields the protein CASSQDQTGTYEQYF.